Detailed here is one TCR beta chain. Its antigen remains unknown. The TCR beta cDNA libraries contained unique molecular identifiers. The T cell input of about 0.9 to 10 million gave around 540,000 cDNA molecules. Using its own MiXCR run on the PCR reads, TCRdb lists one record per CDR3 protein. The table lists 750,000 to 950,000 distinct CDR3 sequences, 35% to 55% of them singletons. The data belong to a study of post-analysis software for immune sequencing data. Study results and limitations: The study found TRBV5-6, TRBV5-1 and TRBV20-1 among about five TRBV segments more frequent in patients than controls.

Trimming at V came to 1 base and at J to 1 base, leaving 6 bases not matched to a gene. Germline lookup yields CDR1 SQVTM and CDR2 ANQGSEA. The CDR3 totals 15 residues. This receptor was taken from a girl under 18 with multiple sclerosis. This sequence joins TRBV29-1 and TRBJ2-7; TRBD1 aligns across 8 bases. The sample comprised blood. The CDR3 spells CSVEGTGILSYEQYF. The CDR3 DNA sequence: TGCAGCGTTGAAGGGACAGGGATTTTGTCCTACGAGCAGTACTTC.